One sample yielded the 14 T cell receptor beta chains listed below, sequenced in a study of siplizumab effects on memory and regulatory T cells. Produced via immunoSEQ multiplex PCR; TCRdb's table is partial and in-frame only. The sample consists of approximately 40,000 clones, around 92% of them appearing once. Input material: naive CD4+ T cells sorted from blood. The receptors were gathered from a human donor in good health.

V is TRBV19 and J is TRBJ2-3; D gene unclear. The CDR3 consists of 16 residues. Germline values: CDR1 LNHDA, CDR2 SQIVND (reference sequence). The V gene lost 6 bases and the J gene lost 4 bases, with 20 bases spanning the gap. This CDR3 is CASSDLLRLGSDTQYF. The CDR3 bases are TGTGCCAGTAGCGACCTTTTGCGGCTGGGCTCAGATACGCAGTATTTT.

The table lists this clone with a few counts. J is TRBJ1-3 and V is TRBV19; no definite D call. V was clipped by 4 bases and J by 2 bases, with 6 bases between them. CDR1 and CDR2 from the germline V gene are LNHDA and SQIVND (reference sequence). This CDR3 has 13 residues. The CDR3 spells CASSTGPGNTIYF. The CDR3 nucleotides are TGTGCCAGTAGTACGGGCCCTGGAAACACCATATATTTT. The whole variable domain, filled in from reference TRBV19 and TRBJ1-3, reads DGGITQSPKYLFRKEGQNVTLSCEQNLNHDAMYWYRQDPGQGLRLIYYSQIVNDFQKGDIAEGYSVSREKKESFPLTVTSAQKNPTAFYLCASSTGPGNTIYFGEGSWLTVV.

V is TRBV12-5 and J is TRBJ2-7, with D possibly matching TRBD1 (6 bases). V was shortened by 3 bases and J by 7 bases, with 13 bases between the two germline ends. This CDR3 is built from 13 residues. CDR1 is LGHNT and CDR2 is FRNRAP in the germline V gene. CDR3 DNA: TGTGCTAGTGGTTTCCTTAAAGGGGGTGAGCAGTACTTC. It encodes CASGFLKGGEQYF.

Here the CDR3 DNA reads TGTGCCAGTTCAGTGACTGCAACTAATGAAAAACTGTTTTTT. Amino acid sequence: CASSVTATNEKLFF. This rearrangement joins TRBV19 to TRBJ1-4, with unresolved D. The germline gives CDR1 LNHDA, CDR2 SQIVND (reference sequence). V was shortened by 8 bases and J by 0 bases, with 10 bases between the two germline ends. CDR3 length: 14 residues.

This sequence joins TRBV11-2 and TRBJ1-1; D remains ambiguous. The ends were cut back, 3 bases at V and 7 bases at J, with 6 bases in the middle. Germline-derived CDR1 and CDR2 are SGHAT and FQNNGV. The CDR3 is 11 residues long. The CDR3 reads CASSFVHEAFF. CDR3 DNA sequence: TGTGCCAGCAGCTTTGTCCATGAAGCTTTCTTT.

J is TRBJ2-5 and V is TRBV6-1; tentatively, D is TRBD1 (5 bases). V was shortened by 0 bases and J by 2 bases, with 10 bases between the two germline ends. Germline V gene lookup returns CDR1 MNHNS and CDR2 SASEGT. The CDR3 extends over 15 amino acids. The CDR3 reads CASSEARGPQETQYF. The CDR3 DNA sequence: TGTGCCAGCAGTGAAGCTAGGGGTCCTCAAGAGACCCAGTACTTC.

The chain carries TRBV7-9 and TRBJ1-1, with 7 nucleotides matching TRBD1. CDR1 SEHNR and CDR2 FQNEAQ come from the germline V gene (reference sequence). The CDR3 sequence is 14 residues long. The V and J ends lost 5 bases and 6 bases, in that order; junction bases with no gene match: 9. For the CDR3, the DNA is TGTGCCAGCAGCCCGCGGAGACAGGGCTCTGAAGCTTTCTTT. It is translated as CASSPRRQGSEAFF.

The chain combines TRBV5-6 with TRBJ2-7; D perhaps matches TRBD2 (6 bases). This CDR3 has 12 residues. The V end was cut by 4 bases, the J end by 6 bases, with 11 bases between. The germline V gene has CDR1 SGHDT and CDR2 YYEEEE. CDR3 in amino acids: CASSPLAGEQYF. The CDR3 DNA is TGTGCCAGCAGCCCACTAGCTGGCGAGCAGTACTTC.

J is TRBJ2-1 and V is TRBV7-3; 7 nucleotides match TRBD2. V was clipped by 1 base and J by 7 bases; unmatched bases: 7. The CDR3 runs to 15 residues. Germline CDR1 reads SGHTA; CDR2 reads FQGTGA. For the CDR3, the DNA is TGTGCCAGCAGCTTAAATTCTGGGGGGGAGAATGAGCAGTTCTTC. This codes for CASSLNSGGENEQFF.

This rearrangement joins TRBV2 to TRBJ2-6; 13 bases are shared with TRBD2. V lost 2 bases to trimming and J lost 2 bases; unmatched junction nucleotides: 0. The CDR3 loop spans 17 amino acids. Germline CDR1 is SNHLY and CDR2 is FYNNEI. The CDR3 spells CASSETSGGAGANVLTF. The DNA of the CDR3 is TGTGCCAGCAGTGAAACTAGCGGGGGGGCTGGGGCCAACGTCCTGACTTTC. Using reference TRBV2 and TRBJ2-6 for the parts outside the CDR3, the full variable domain is EPEVTQTPSHQVTQMGQEVILRCVPISNHLYFYWYRQILGQKVEFLVSFYNNEISEKSEIFDDQFSVERPDGSNFTLKIRSTKLEDSAMYFCASSETSGGAGANVLTFGAGSRLTVL.

This chain joins TRBV5-1 and TRBJ2-2; D unclear. The length of the CDR3 is 15 residues. Trimming removed 0 bases from V and 4 bases from J, with 10 bases in between. CDR1 and CDR2 (germline): SGHRS, YFSETQ. The CDR3 here is CASSLVSSFTGELFF. The CDR3 region has the DNA TGCGCCAGCAGCTTGGTTTCTAGTTTCACCGGGGAGCTGTTTTTT. The entire variable domain, with the rest obtained from reference TRBV5-1 and TRBJ2-2, is as follows: KAGVTQTPRYLIKTRGQQVTLSCSPISGHRSVSWYQQTPGQGLQFLFEYFSETQRNKGNFPGRFSGRQFSNSRSEMNVSTLELGDSALYLCASSLVSSFTGELFFGEGSRLTVL.

V gene TRBV4-2 combines with J gene TRBJ2-1, with D perhaps given as TRBD1 or TRBD2 (6 bases each). This CDR3 has 20 amino acids. Germline V gene sequence: CDR1 LGHNA, CDR2 YNFKEQ. The V and J ends lost 1 base and 1 base respectively, with 23 bases between them. The CDR3, as DNA: TGTGCCAGCAGCCAAGTCCCTTCTAGCGCAGGGGCTGTATCCTACAATGAGCAGTTCTTC. Translated: CASSQVPSSAGAVSYNEQFF.

V gene TRBV5-1 combines with J gene TRBJ1-1; weak D call: TRBD1 (6 bases). Germline V gives CDR1 SGHRS, CDR2 YFSETQ. Between the trimmed V and J ends, which lost 4 bases and 5 bases, there was a span of 15 bases. The CDR3 covers 14 residues. CDR3 sequence: CASSPGVGGTEAFF. Here the CDR3 DNA reads TGCGCCAGCAGCCCAGGGGTTGGAGGAACTGAAGCTTTCTTT.

J is TRBJ2-7 and V is TRBV7-8, with D hard to call. Trimming took off 1 base at V and 2 bases at J, with 9 bases between the two ends. Per germline, CDR1 SGHVS and CDR2 FQNEAQ. The CDR3 contains 14 residues. DNA for the CDR3: TGTGCCAGCAGCTTAGGCATCGGCCCCTACGAGCAGTACTTC. This translates into CASSLGIGPYEQYF. Full variable domain (missing parts from reference TRBV7-8 and TRBJ2-7): GAGVSQSPRYKVAKRGQDVALRCDPISGHVSLFWYQQALGQGPEFLTYFQNEAQLDKSGLPSDRFFAERPEGSVSTLKIQRTQQEDSAVYLCASSLGIGPYEQYFGPGTRLTVT.